This passage covers 8 T cell receptor beta chains from one sample sequenced in a study of shared clonotypes between healthy human individuals. TCRdb keeps only in-frame clones here, not all; method: immunoSEQ multiplex PCR. The table includes roughly 1,800,000 clones, roughly 95% detected once. Naive CD8 cells comprised CD45RO-negative, CCR7-positively selected cells, excluding terminally differentiated effector memory CD45RA+ cells. The sample comprised naive CD8+ T cells sorted from blood. Receptor source: a man younger than 35 in good health.

The J gene is TRBJ2-5, the V gene TRBV5-4; D might be TRBD2 (5 bases). The CDR3 length is 14 residues. Trimming took off 4 bases at V and 5 bases at J, with 15 bases between the two ends. In germline, CDR1 is SGHNT, CDR2 YYREEE (reference sequence). The DNA for the CDR3 is TGTGCCAGCAGCCTGTGGTGGTCGGGGGAGACCCAGTACTTC. Translation gives CASSLWWSGETQYF.

This rearrangement joins TRBV5-1 to TRBJ2-2; 11 nucleotides align to TRBD2. V was clipped by 4 bases and J by 1 base; unmatched bases: 3. Germline CDR1 and CDR2: SGHRS and YFSETQ. CDR3 size: 16 residues. The DNA of the CDR3 is TGCGCCAGCAGCATCGGGACTAGCGGGAACACCGGGGAGCTGTTTTTT. It translates to CASSIGTSGNTGELFF.

CDR3 DNA: TGTGCTAGTGGTAGTGGGGGGGAAAAGGGAGAGACCCAGTACTTC. It codes for CASGSGGEKGETQYF. The chain recombines TRBV12-5 with TRBJ2-5, with 7 nucleotides matching TRBD2. The V segment lost 5 bases and the J segment 4 bases; nucleotides outside the gene matches: 10. Per the germline V gene, CDR1 is LGHNT and CDR2 is FRNRAP. There are 15 residues in the CDR3.

The rearrangement links TRBV19 to TRBJ1-1, with 12 bases matching TRBD1. This CDR3 is 14 amino acids long. Germline values: CDR1 LNHDA, CDR2 SQIVND (reference sequence). V shed 5 bases, J shed 4 bases, and the junction held 2 bases outside the gene matches. The CDR3 is CASSLGQGATEAFF. CDR3 nucleotide sequence: TGTGCCAGTAGTCTGGGACAGGGGGCCACTGAAGCTTTCTTT.

J is TRBJ1-1 and V is TRBV9; tentative D call: TRBD1 (6 bases). Looked up from germline, CDR1 is SGDLS and CDR2 is YYNGEE. V was trimmed by 0 bases and J by 11 bases, leaving 17 bases between them. CDR3 size: 14 residues. Written as DNA, the CDR3 is TGTGCCAGCAGCGTAGATAACAGGGATAGTATGGCTTTCTTT. Amino acid sequence: CASSVDNRDSMAFF.

This clone was seen once. The rearrangement uses TRBV28 and TRBJ1-6, with TRBD1 identical over 8 bases. CDR3 length: 15 amino acids. The V and J ends lost 6 bases and 4 bases, in that order; junction bases with no gene match: 5. Germline CDR1 is MDHEN and CDR2 is SYDVKM. The chain's CDR3 is CASSPQGVYNSPLHF. The CDR3 nucleotides are TGTGCCAGCAGCCCACAGGGGGTTTATAATTCACCCCTCCACTTT.

The chain carries TRBV4-1 and TRBJ2-7; 8 bases line up with TRBD2. The V segment lost 3 bases and the J segment 3 bases; nucleotides outside the gene matches: 7. The germline gives CDR1 MGHRA, CDR2 YSYEKL. The CDR3 contains 15 residues. In DNA form, the CDR3 reads TGCGCCAGCAGCCACCAGCTAGCGGGCGACTACGAGCAGTACTTC. Protein: CASSHQLAGDYEQYF.

The chain is built from TRBV28 and TRBJ2-7; D unresolved. This CDR3 has 14 amino acids. Germline CDR1 is MDHEN and CDR2 is SYDVKM. Deletions cut 3 bases from V and 3 bases from J, with 12 bases between. The CDR3 spells CASSFIGSLYEQYF. The CDR3 DNA sequence: TGTGCCAGCAGTTTCATTGGCAGCCTCTACGAGCAGTACTTC.